Sequencing of this TCR beta chain was carried out in a study of blood T cell repertoires in COVID-19 (dated by TCRdb to 2018 to 2021). For context, the study as a whole: Collaborator samples came from the United States, Italy and Spain and covered acute and convalescent phases of COVID-19. The prospective study material was composed of cDNA or gDNA derived from T cells, B-cell-depleted T cells, or PBMCs. Subjects who had been exposed to COVID-19, were actively infected with it, or had recovered from it provided the deeply sampled blood TCRbeta repertoires that made up the dataset. The repertoires were released in a freely available public database intended as a resource for research on the immune response to SARS-CoV-2. The samples were drawn from the first 160 participants of the ongoing ImmuneRACE study and from 1,254 subjects provided by 6 global collaborators. Nearly every sample came with metadata listing a de-identified subject ID, COVID-19 status, age in years and sex. Where available, HLA class I and class II types were obtained from metadata supplied by the sample provider rather than from assay-based typing.

Relative to germline, V is 3 bases shorter and J is 4 bases shorter, with 19 bases between their ends. The germline V gene specifies SGHDT as CDR1 and YYEEEE as CDR2. The CDR3, from cysteine to phenylalanine, totals 16 residues. Solely the CDR3 DNA is kept, with 48 bases framed from the first base. Whole blood was collected in K2EDTA tubes by collaborating institutions according to the institutions' own protocols. For TCRbeta analysis, collaborators shipped samples in one of three forms: frozen whole blood, isolated PBMCs, or DNA extracted from either of those sample types. TCRbeta CDR3 regions were amplified from genomic DNA using the immunoSEQ Assay, a bias-controlled multiplex PCR. Processing in the source paper ran as follows. Nucleated cell counts per sample were estimated from amplification of reference gene primers within the assay. Sequence reads were collapsed and filtered to measure the absolute abundance of every unique TCRbeta CDR3 rearrangement. For each sample, productive Simpson clonality was calculated as the square root of Simpson's diversity index over productive rearrangements. Sourced from immuneACCESS, this table was stored by TCRdb with only in-frame sequences that have V and J called. A share of the clones is absent; for the studies checked, an unresolved V gene accounts for under half, and the remainder has no known explanation. V and J calls and clone size are given by that table; D and trimming were obtained from the DNA. This sample gives about 380,000 clones in total; 81% of them show up just once. The ten largest account for more than 0.85% of the sample.

Comment on this clone: It lacks a known antigen. Base qualities are missing; no much larger clone stands one base away.

The full study reports these points: How much clinical and demographic metadata was included differed by source and by participant, and the metadata was provided uncurated.

The V and J genes are TRBV5-6 and TRBJ1-2; the D gene is perhaps TRBD1, on 6 matching bases. The receptor comes from a human donor with acute or convalescent COVID-19. The donor label of this sample is uncertain. The sequenced sample consisted of peripheral blood. The CDR3 here reads CASSSGEQGQTYGYTF. The DNA sequence follows: TGTGCCAGCAGCTCAGGGGAACAGGGCCAAACCTATGGCTACACCTTC.